Listed below are T cell receptor beta chains from one sample, sequenced in a study of OX40 agonist ivuxolimab in advanced cancers. Here immunoSEQ multiplex PCR was the method, and the copy in TCRdb shows in-frame clones only, minus some. The sample shows fewer than 35,000 clones, 80% of them seen only once. The sample was CD4+ or CD8+ T cells sorted from blood, taken in a trial of the OX40 agonist ivuxolimab. These receptors were obtained from an adult with an advanced solid tumor such as melanoma, head and neck, liver or kidney cancer. Both conserved end residues are part of each CDR3. D genes are given only for firm matches. Some rows have no size entry. The others give once, few or many, or a class for an expanded clone.

V,J,D,size,CDR3,DNA
TRBV7-9,TRBJ2-1,NA,NA,CASRVVLSSYNEQFF,TGTGCCAGCAGGGTAGTTCTTTCCTCCTACAATGAGCAGTTCTTC
TRBV11-3,TRBJ2-3,TRBD2,NA,CASSSSLSGGATDTQYF,TGTGCCAGCAGCTCCTCTCTTTCGGGGGGGGCCACAGATACGCAGTATTTT
TRBV10-3,TRBJ1-1,NA,NA,CAISERADTEAFF,TGTGCCATCAGTGAGCGTGCAGACACTGAAGCTTTCTTT
TRBV7-2,TRBJ1-5,NA,NA,CASSLIGSSNQPQHF,TGTGCCAGCAGCTTAATAGGTTCGTCTAATCAGCCCCAGCATTTT
TRBV7-3,TRBJ2-3,TRBD2,NA,CASSYSGGATDTQYF,TGTGCCAGCAGCTATAGCGGGGGTGCGACAGATACGCAGTATTTT
TRBV30,TRBJ1-2,NA,NA,CAWQKLRDGHGYTF,TGTGCCTGGCAAAAGCTCCGGGACGGCCATGGCTACACCTTC
TRBV15,TRBJ1-2,NA,NA,CATSREDYGYTF,TGTGCCACCAGCAGAGAAGACTATGGCTACACCTTC
TRBV6-5,TRBJ1-1,NA,NA,CASRGADYEAFF,TGTGCCAGCCGGGGGGCCGATTATGAAGCTTTCTTT
TRBV6-5,TRBJ1-1,NA,NA,CASSPHTAVNTEAFF,TGTGCCAGCAGCCCTCACACGGCAGTGAACACTGAAGCTTTCTTT
TRBV2,TRBJ1-2,TRBD1,NA,CASRVGTGGSYGYTF,TGTGCCAGCAGGGTCGGGACAGGGGGCAGCTATGGCTACACCTTC
TRBV30,TRBJ2-1,TRBD2,NA,CAWEPRGGWSYNEQFF,TGTGCCTGGGAACCTCGGGGGGGCTGGTCCTACAATGAGCAGTTCTTC
TRBV9,TRBJ1-4,NA,NA,CASSVGATTNEKLFF,TGTGCCAGCAGCGTAGGAGCCACAACTAATGAAAAACTGTTTTTT
TRBV18,TRBJ2-7,TRBD1,NA,CASSIGTGGNEQYF,TGTGCCAGCTCAATTGGGACAGGGGGCAACGAGCAGTACTTC
TRBV2,TRBJ1-2,NA,NA,CASSRGGTNYGYTF,TGTGCCAGCAGTAGGGGCGGAACTAACTATGGCTACACCTTC
TRBV2,TRBJ1-2,NA,NA,CASSKGTNYGYTF,TGTGCCAGCAGTAAGGGGACAAACTATGGCTACACCTTC
TRBV2,TRBJ2-3,NA,NA,CASSAILSTDTQYF,TGTGCCAGCAGTGCCATACTCAGCACAGATACGCAGTATTTT
TRBV5-6,TRBJ2-1,NA,NA,CASRQIRGTYNEQFF,TGTGCCAGCAGACAGATCCGGGGAACCTACAATGAGCAGTTCTTC
TRBV11-2,TRBJ2-7,NA,NA,CASSLAASVQGIYEQYF,TGTGCCAGCAGCTTAGCCGCAAGTGTTCAGGGTATCTACGAGCAGTACTTC
TRBV4-1,TRBJ2-2,TRBD1,NA,CASSQGGTGPGELFF,TGCGCCAGCAGCCAAGGGGGGACAGGTCCCGGGGAGCTGTTTTTT
TRBV27,TRBJ1-6,NA,NA,CASVRGSSYNSPLHF,TGTGCCAGCGTTCGAGGGAGCTCCTATAATTCACCCCTCCACTTT
TRBV19,TRBJ2-7,TRBD1,NA,CASSKPGTASREQYF,TGTGCCAGTAGTAAACCCGGGACAGCAAGTAGGGAGCAGTACTTC
TRBV6-1,TRBJ1-1,TRBD1,NA,CASIFRGLNTEAFF,TGTGCCAGCATTTTTAGGGGGCTGAACACTGAAGCTTTCTTT
TRBV11-2,TRBJ2-5,NA,NA,CASSRMGIEETQYF,TGTGCCAGCAGCCGTATGGGGATCGAAGAGACCCAGTACTTC
TRBV5-1,TRBJ2-1,NA,once,CASRVEGNEQFF,TGCGCCAGCAGGGTCGAGGGCAATGAGCAGTTCTTC
TRBV10-3,TRBJ2-5,NA,NA,CAIARGKQETQYF,TGTGCCATCGCTCGGGGCAAACAAGAGACCCAGTACTTC